The 28 T cell receptor beta chains listed next were all sequenced from one sample in a study of radiotherapy plus CTLA-4 blockade in lung cancer. Sequenced by immunoSEQ multiplex PCR; TCRdb stores in-frame clones only, minus some. The sample carries 86,000 or so clones, 78% recorded once. Here the sequenced sample was peripheral blood, taken from a patient treated with radiotherapy plus ipilimumab. All receptors derive from a human donor with non-small cell lung cancer who had a partial response to radiotherapy plus ipilimumab. Some clones in this sample may be carry-over from other donors' samples.

The rearrangement uses TRBV6-5 and TRBJ1-1; D perhaps matches TRBD1 (6 bases). CDR3 size: 13 residues. The V gene lost 3 bases and the J gene lost 11 bases, with 16 bases spanning the gap. Per germline, CDR1 MNHEY and CDR2 SVGAGI. In DNA form, the CDR3 reads TGTGCCAGCAGTTATCGCTCGCATCAGGGGGCTTTCTTT. It encodes CASSYRSHQGAFF.

The chain joins TRBV7-9 to TRBJ2-5, with 7 bases fitting TRBD2. This CDR3 has 12 amino acids. The V segment lost 4 bases and the J segment 5 bases; nucleotides outside the gene matches: 1. The V gene's germline CDR1 is SEHNR and CDR2 FQNEAQ (reference sequence). Here the CDR3 DNA reads TGTGCCAGCAGCTGGGGGGGGGAGACCCAGTACTTC. Translation: CASSWGGETQYF.

The V call is TRBV30, the J call TRBJ2-5; TRBD2 matches 10 bases. The CDR3 runs to 14 residues. Unmatched junction bases numbered 6, after V lost 3 bases and J lost 5 bases. Germline loops: CDR1 GTSNPN, CDR2 SVGIG (reference sequence). The CDR3 spells CAWSAAAGGETQYF. The CDR3, as DNA: TGTGCCTGGAGCGCCGCAGCGGGAGGGGAGACCCAGTACTTC. Together with reference TRBV30 and TRBJ2-5, the CDR3 gives the full variable domain: SQTIHQWPATLVQPVGSPLSLECTVEGTSNPNLYWYRQAAGRGLQLLFYSVGIGQISSEVPQNLSASRPQDRQFILSSKKLLLSDSGFYLCAWSAAAGGETQYFGPGTRLLVL.

This clone was seen a few times. The gene calls are TRBV6-5 and TRBJ1-3; 7 nucleotides match TRBD1. The germline V gene has CDR1 MNHEY and CDR2 SVGAGI. The junction had 3 bases not matched to a gene; V was cut back by 4 bases and J by 3 bases. This CDR3 contains 14 residues. CDR3 coding DNA: TGTGCCAGCAGTTCCACAGGGGTTGGAAACACCATATATTTT. It specifies CASSSTGVGNTIYF.

V usage is TRBV11-2 and J usage is TRBJ2-5; 9 positions match TRBD1. The better agreement between TRBJ2-7 and the DNA end casts doubt on the J call. The length of the CDR3 is 15 residues. Germline CDR1 is SGHAT and CDR2 is FQNNGV. The CDR3 is CASSPLRTGAYEQYF. The CDR3 DNA reads as TGTGCCAGCAGCCCGCTCCGGACAGGGGCCTACGAGCAGTACTTC.

The rearrangement uses TRBV6-1 and TRBJ1-3; no reliable D call. This CDR3 region has 15 residues. Germline assignment: CDR1 MNHNS and CDR2 SASEGT. V dropped 5 bases and J dropped 0 bases, with 11 bases sitting between them. The CDR3 loop is CASSIENYSGNTIYF. The CDR3 nucleotides read TGTGCCAGCAGTATTGAGAACTACTCTGGAAACACCATATATTTT.

This sequence joins TRBV7-9 and TRBJ2-5; 7 nucleotides match TRBD2. V gave up 6 bases and J gave up 4 bases; unmatched junction bases: 8. The CDR3 is 14 residues long. Per germline, CDR1 SEHNR and CDR2 FQNEAQ (reference sequence). The CDR3 sequence: CASRPLGGGETQYF. CDR3 DNA sequence: TGTGCCAGCAGGCCCCTGGGGGGGGGAGAGACCCAGTACTTC. The full variable domain, in which reference TRBV7-9 and TRBJ2-5 provide the parts outside the CDR3, is DTGVSQNPRHKITKRGQNVTFRCDPISEHNRLYWYRQTLGQGPEFLTYFQNEAQLEKSRLLSDRFSAERPKGSFSTLEIQRTEQGDSAMYLCASRPLGGGETQYFGPGTRLLVL.

CDR3 sequence reads: CASSRSGGNTGELFF. The CDR3 DNA is TGTGCCAGCAGTCGTAGCGGGGGAAACACCGGGGAGCTGTTTTTT. The chain employs TRBV2 and TRBJ2-2; 9 bases fit TRBD2. The CDR3 loop spans 15 amino acids. Trimming cost V 5 bases and J 2 bases; bases outside gene matches: 3. Germline V gives CDR1 SNHLY, CDR2 FYNNEI.

V gene TRBV12-2 combines with J gene TRBJ1-1. TRBV12-2 is a listed pseudogene. The CDR3 runs to 12 residues. In nucleotides, the CDR3 is TGTGCAAGTCGCCCTAGGGGTCGGGAGGCTTTCTTT. Encoded protein: CASRPRGREAFF.

The V call is TRBV18, the J call TRBJ2-2; no clear D. The CDR3 loop spans 13 amino acids. Germline CDR1 is KGHSH and CDR2 is LQKENI. Trimming cost V 2 bases and J 6 bases, with 7 bases left between them. The CDR3 DNA is TGTGCCAGCTCACCAGACACCGCCGGGGAGCTGTTTTTT. This encodes CASSPDTAGELFF.

The CDR3 nucleotides are TGTGCCAGTAGTACCTCGACAGGGATGGGCACTGAAGCTTTCTTT. Translated, it gives CASSTSTGMGTEAFF. The chain recombines TRBV19 with TRBJ1-1; TRBD1 agrees at 7 bases. V gave up 4 bases and J gave up 4 bases; unmatched junction bases: 9. Germline V gene data show CDR1 as LNHDA and CDR2 as SQIVND (reference sequence). The CDR3 has 15 amino acids. The variable domain in full, completed from reference TRBV19 and TRBJ1-1, reads DGGITQSPKYLFRKEGQNVTLSCEQNLNHDAMYWYRQDPGQGLRLIYYSQIVNDFQKGDIAEGYSVSREKKESFPLTVTSAQKNPTAFYLCASSTSTGMGTEAFFGQGTRLTVV.

J is TRBJ2-7 and V is TRBV6-5; 8 bases line up with TRBD1. V lost 0 bases to trimming and J lost 4 bases; unmatched junction nucleotides: 5. Looked up from germline, CDR1 is MNHEY and CDR2 is SVGAGI. The CDR3 has 15 residues. For the CDR3, the DNA is TGTGCCAGCAGTTACTCGACCGGACAGGGATACGAGCAGTACTTC. This codes for CASSYSTGQGYEQYF.

This chain links TRBV11-3 with TRBJ2-1, with TRBD2 as a possible D gene (5 bases). V shed 3 bases and J shed 6 bases, with 12 bases lying between them. The CDR3 consists of 14 residues. CDR1 and CDR2 from the germline V gene are SGHNT and YENEEA. The CDR3 DNA sequence: TGTGCCAGCAGCTTCGGGGATGCGGCCAATGAGCAGTTCTTC. This gives the protein CASSFGDAANEQFF.

This rearrangement joins TRBV6-5 to TRBJ1-2, with D possibly being TRBD1 (6 bases). V dropped 2 bases and J dropped 5 bases, with 15 bases sitting between them. Germline assignment: CDR1 MNHEY and CDR2 SVGAGI. This CDR3 region has 15 residues. CDR3 residues: CASSYPQGSGYGYTF. In DNA, the CDR3 is TGTGCCAGCAGTTACCCACAGGGCTCCGGTTATGGCTACACCTTC.

This clone was detected only a few times. This chain joins TRBV5-8 and TRBJ1-1; the D gene is possibly TRBD1 (5 bases). Germline lookup yields CDR1 SGHTS and CDR2 YDEGEE. CDR3 length equals 13 residues. Trimming left V 3 bases short and J 13 bases short, with 19 bases between. This CDR3 reads CASSSRGGSSFFF. The CDR3 DNA reads as TGTGCCAGCAGCTCCCGGGGGGGGAGTAGCTTTTTCTTT.

V gene TRBV19 combines with J gene TRBJ2-7; the D gene is possibly TRBD1 (5 bases). The germline CDR1 and CDR2 sequences are LNHDA and SQIVND (reference sequence). V was clipped by 6 bases and J by 3 bases, with 21 bases between them. The CDR3 totals 16 residues. The CDR3 sequence is CASSPSGVGLHYEQYF. For the CDR3, the DNA is TGTGCCAGTAGCCCGTCGGGTGTGGGGCTCCACTACGAGCAGTACTTC.

This clone was picked up one time. The V gene is TRBV28, the J gene TRBJ2-7; TRBD2 aligns across 9 bases. CDR3 length equals 15 residues. Germline V gene data show CDR1 as MDHEN and CDR2 as SYDVKM. The junction had 9 bases not matched to a gene; V was cut back by 5 bases and J by 4 bases. CDR3 nucleotide sequence: TGTGCCAGCAGTGTAAGTAGCGGGGGTGATTACGAGCAGTACTTC. It translates to CASSVSSGGDYEQYF. Full variable domain (rest looked up from reference TRBV28 and TRBJ2-7): DVKVTQSSRYLVKRTGEKVFLECVQDMDHENMFWYRQDPGLGLRLIYFSYDVKMKEKGDIPEGYSVSREKKERFSLILESASTNQTSMYLCASSVSSGGDYEQYFGPGTRLTVT.

The V call is TRBV4-1, the J call TRBJ2-6; 10 bases are a match to TRBD1. CDR1 and CDR2 (germline): MGHRA, YSYEKL. The CDR3 spans 18 residues. V lost 2 bases, J lost 2 bases, and 6 bases stayed unmatched. The CDR3 DNA follows: TGCGCCAGCAGCCAATCCCGGGACAGGGGAGCTGGGGCCAACGTCCTGACTTTC. It codes for CASSQSRDRGAGANVLTF.

This chain uses TRBV5-4 with TRBJ2-3; 10 positions agree with TRBD1. Germline CDR1 and CDR2: SGHNT and YYREEE (reference sequence). J gave up 5 bases and V 0 bases, and 6 bases lay outside the gene matches. The CDR3 extends over 16 amino acids. The CDR3 DNA reads TGTGCCAGCAGCTTGGAAGGGACAGGGGACATAGATACGCAGTATTTT. It codes for CASSLEGTGDIDTQYF. The full variable domain, its missing parts supplied by reference TRBV5-4 and TRBJ2-3, is ETGVTQSPTHLIKTRGQQVTLRCSSQSGHNTVSWYQQALGQGPQFIFQYYREEENGRGNFPPRFSGLQFPNYSSELNVNALELDDSALYLCASSLEGTGDIDTQYFGPGTRLTVL.

This clone was seen once. This chain uses TRBV7-9 with TRBJ2-5; no clear D gene. The J call may not be correct, given that the DNA end is closer to TRBJ2-7. Germline CDR1 reads SEHNR; CDR2 reads FQNEAQ (reference sequence). CDR3 length: 14 residues. CDR3 nucleotides: TGTGCCAGCAGCCCCCGGGTCCCCACCTACGAGCAGTACTTC. The encoded protein is CASSPRVPTYEQYF.

The chain links TRBV7-8 to TRBJ2-1, with 10 bases aligning to TRBD2. J was trimmed by 4 bases and V by 7 bases; bases with no gene match: 10. CDR1 and CDR2 from the germline V gene are SGHVS and FQNEAQ. CDR3 length: 16 amino acids. The CDR3 bases are TGTGCCAGCAAGACTCGTGGACTAGCGGCATACAATGAGCAGTTCTTC. Translation: CASKTRGLAAYNEQFF.

The J gene is TRBJ2-1, the V gene TRBV30; D ambiguous. The CDR3 has 11 amino acids. Germline values: CDR1 GTSNPN, CDR2 SVGIG (reference sequence). The V end was cut by 0 bases, the J end by 9 bases, with 6 bases between. The CDR3 spells CAWSVPGEQFF. For the CDR3, the DNA is TGTGCCTGGAGTGTACCGGGTGAGCAGTTCTTC.

This clone was found once. Other DNA sequences of this sample code for an identical CDR3. The V gene is TRBV5-1, the J gene TRBJ2-7; 12 nucleotides align to TRBD2. CDR1 is SGHRS and CDR2 is YFSETQ in the germline V gene. The CDR3 runs to 14 residues. With 4 bases clipped from V and 4 bases from J, the junction kept 3 bases outside the gene matches. This CDR3 is CASSLAGGPYEQYF. In nucleotides, the CDR3 is TGCGCCAGCAGCCTAGCGGGGGGGCCTTACGAGCAGTACTTC.

This chain uses TRBV7-2 with TRBJ2-5; 10 bases align to TRBD1. This CDR3 is 14 amino acids long. From germline, CDR1 is SGHTA and CDR2 FQGNSA. The V and J ends lost 5 bases and 5 bases, in that order; junction bases with no gene match: 5. The CDR3 DNA follows: TGTGCCAGCAGCGACAGGGGGCGGGGGGAGACCCAGTACTTC. Its translation: CASSDRGRGETQYF. Full variable domain (missing parts from reference TRBV7-2 and TRBJ2-5): GAGVSQSPSNKVTEKGKDVELRCDPISGHTALYWYRQSLGQGLEFLIYFQGNSAPDKSGLPSDRFSAERTGGSVSTLTIQRTQQEDSAVYLCASSDRGRGETQYFGPGTRLLVL.

This clone appeared a single time. CDR3 coding DNA: TGTGCCAGCAGAACCGGGACTAGCGGGAGTTATACGCAGTATTTT. Protein product: CASRTGTSGSYTQYF. The chain uses TRBV28 and TRBJ2-3; 14 nucleotides match TRBD2. V lost 6 bases and J lost 7; bases outside the gene matches: 6. The V gene's germline CDR1 is MDHEN and CDR2 SYDVKM. The CDR3 length is 15 residues.

The rearrangement joins TRBV7-7 to TRBJ2-2; unclear D gene. Trimming stripped 2 bases from V and 7 bases from J, with 14 bases between. Germline-derived CDR1 and CDR2 are SSHAT and FNYEAQ (reference sequence). The CDR3 totals 15 residues. This CDR3 reads CASSLSTQLHGELFF. The CDR3 DNA follows: TGTGCCAGCAGCTTATCGACACAGCTTCACGGGGAGCTGTTTTTT.

The V gene is TRBV2, the J gene TRBJ2-1; the D gene is possibly TRBD2 (7 bases). The germline V gene encodes CDR1 SNHLY and CDR2 FYNNEI. The V end lost 8 bases, the J end lost 0 bases, and 23 bases lay between the germline ends. The CDR3 has 18 amino acids. DNA for the CDR3: TGTGCCAGCGTGGGGGGCGGGAGTTCACCGAGCTCCTACAATGAGCAGTTCTTC. This gives the protein CASVGGGSSPSSYNEQFF.

This clone was counted between two and nine times. The J gene is TRBJ2-3, the V gene TRBV13; D uncertain. In germline, CDR1 is PRHDT, CDR2 FYEKMQ (reference sequence). The CDR3 runs to 11 residues. V dropped 5 bases and J dropped 6 bases, with 6 bases sitting between them. This chain's CDR3 is CASSAGDTQYF. The CDR3 DNA reads as TGTGCCAGCAGCGCCGGGGATACGCAGTATTTT.